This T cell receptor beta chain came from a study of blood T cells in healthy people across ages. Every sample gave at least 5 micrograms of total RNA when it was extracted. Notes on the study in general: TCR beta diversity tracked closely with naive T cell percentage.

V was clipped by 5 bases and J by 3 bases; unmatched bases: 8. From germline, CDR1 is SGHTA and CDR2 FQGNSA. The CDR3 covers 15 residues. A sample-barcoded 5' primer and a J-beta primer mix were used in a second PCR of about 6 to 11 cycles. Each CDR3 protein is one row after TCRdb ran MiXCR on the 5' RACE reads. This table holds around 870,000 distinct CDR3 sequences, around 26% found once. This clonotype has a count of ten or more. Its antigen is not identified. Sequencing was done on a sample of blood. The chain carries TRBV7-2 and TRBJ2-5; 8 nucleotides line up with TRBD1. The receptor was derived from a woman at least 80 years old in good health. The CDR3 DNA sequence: TGTGCCAGCAGCCAGGGGGCAGTGCGGGAAGAGACCCAGTACTTC. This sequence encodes CASSQGAVREETQYF.